These 5 T cell receptor beta chains were sequenced from one sample in a study of shared clonotypes between healthy human individuals. CD45RO negativity and positive selection for CCR7 defined naive CD8 cells, a population that excluded terminally differentiated effector memory CD45RA+ cells. The data were produced by immunoSEQ multiplex PCR, yet TCRdb's version contains in-frame clones alone and is incomplete. The data show about 750,000 clones, approximately 92% seen once. The specimen was naive CD8+ T cells sorted from blood. The receptors stem from a man younger than 40 in good health.

The rearrangement links TRBV11-2 to TRBJ2-5; unclear D gene. The J call is doubtful: the DNA matches TRBJ2-7 better. The CDR3 extends over 12 amino acids. Germline lookup yields CDR1 SGHAT and CDR2 FQNNGV. CDR3 region: CASSRLLVEQYF. The CDR3 coding sequence is TGTGCCAGCAGCCGACTTCTTGTCGAGCAGTACTTC.

The chain joins TRBV14 to TRBJ1-1, with D perhaps TRBD1 (6 bases). The ends were cut back, 0 bases at V and 5 bases at J, with 19 bases in the middle. Germline CDR1 SGHDN, CDR2 FVKESK. The CDR3 loop spans 17 amino acids. The CDR3 here is CASSQDSSEKGGTEAFF. The CDR3, as DNA: TGTGCCAGCAGCCAAGATAGTAGCGAGAAGGGGGGGACTGAAGCTTTCTTT.

The chain uses TRBV6-5 and TRBJ2-7, with 9 bases matching TRBD1. Trimming took 7 bases from V and 5 from J; bases not matched to a gene: 6. This CDR3 comprises 13 residues. CDR1 and CDR2 from the germline V gene are MNHEY and SVGAGI. The CDR3 nucleotides read TGTGCCAGCACAGAGAACAGGGGGCACGAGCAGTACTTC. Encoded protein: CASTENRGHEQYF.

This clone was observed a handful of times. V is TRBV25-1 and J is TRBJ2-7; 9 bases are shared with TRBD2. The CDR3 sequence is 18 residues long. J gave up 3 bases and V 3 bases, and 15 bases lay outside the gene matches. Germline values: CDR1 MGHDK, CDR2 SYGVNS. CDR3 in DNA: TGTGCCAGCAGTGACCCGGGACTAGCTGGAGGTCCCGTCTACGAGCAGTACTTC. Its protein product is CASSDPGLAGGPVYEQYF.

V gene TRBV11-2 combines with J gene TRBJ2-7; TRBD2 is a possible D gene (5 bases). The V end was cut by 3 bases, the J end by 3 bases, with 21 bases between. The CDR3 totals 17 residues. Germline loops: CDR1 SGHAT, CDR2 FQNNGV. CDR3 nucleotides: TGTGCCAGCAGCTTCCTCTCCCTAAGTGGACTTTTCTACGAGCAGTACTTC. It codes for CASSFLSLSGLFYEQYF.